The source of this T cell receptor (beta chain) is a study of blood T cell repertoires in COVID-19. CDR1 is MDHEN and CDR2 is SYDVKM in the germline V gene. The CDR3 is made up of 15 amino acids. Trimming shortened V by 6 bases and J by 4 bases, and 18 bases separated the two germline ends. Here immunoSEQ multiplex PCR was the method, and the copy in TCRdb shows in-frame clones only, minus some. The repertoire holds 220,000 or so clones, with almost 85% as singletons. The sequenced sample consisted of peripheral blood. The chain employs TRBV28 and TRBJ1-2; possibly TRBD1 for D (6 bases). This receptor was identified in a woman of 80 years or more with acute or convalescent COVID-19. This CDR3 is CASRATGPSGYGYTF. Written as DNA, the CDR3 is TGTGCCAGCAGAGCGACAGGCCCTAGCGGCTATGGCTACACCTTC.